The sequence of this T cell receptor (beta chain) was determined in a study of CD8+CD57+ T cells in acquired aplastic anemia. For the study at large: Sorted CD4+ and CD8+ cells yielded around 3.3 ug of DNA on average.

TCR beta VDJ combinations and CDR3 sequences were profiled from genomic DNA. TCRdb passed the reads through MiXCR, listing each CDR3 protein once. The top ten clones hold under 1.5% of a sample with over 250,000 distinct CDR3 sequences, 45% to 65% of them seen once. The patients chosen for sequencing had shown expansion of CD8+CD57+ cells (detected by flow cytometry). Every patient presented with severe acquired aplastic anemia. The CDR3 covers 16 residues. Per germline, CDR1 LNHDA and CDR2 SQIVND (reference sequence). V gave up 6 bases and J gave up 4 bases; unmatched junction bases: 12. The J gene is TRBJ1-2, the V gene TRBV19; 9 positions agree with TRBD1. Sequenced sample: sorted CD4+, CD8+, or CD8+CD57+ T cells (not recorded which) from PBMCs. The TCR originated in a human donor with aplastic anemia. CDR3 sequence: CASSAGTGRSGYGYTF. CDR3 in DNA: TGTGCCAGTAGCGCCGGGACAGGGAGGAGTGGCTATGGCTACACCTTC.